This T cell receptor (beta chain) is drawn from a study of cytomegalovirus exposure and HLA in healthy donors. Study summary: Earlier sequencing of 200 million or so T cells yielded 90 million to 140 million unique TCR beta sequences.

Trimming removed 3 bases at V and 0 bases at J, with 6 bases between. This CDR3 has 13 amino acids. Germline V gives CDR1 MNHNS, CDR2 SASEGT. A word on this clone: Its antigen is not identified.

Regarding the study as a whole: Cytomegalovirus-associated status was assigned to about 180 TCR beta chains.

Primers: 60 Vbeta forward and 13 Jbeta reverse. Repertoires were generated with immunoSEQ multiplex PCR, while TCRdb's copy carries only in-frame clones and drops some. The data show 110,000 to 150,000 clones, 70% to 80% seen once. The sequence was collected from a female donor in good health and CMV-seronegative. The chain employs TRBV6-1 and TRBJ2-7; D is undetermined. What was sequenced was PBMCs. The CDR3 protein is CASSDRSSYEQYF. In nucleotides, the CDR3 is TGTGCCAGCAGTGATCGCAGCTCCTACGAGCAGTACTTC.